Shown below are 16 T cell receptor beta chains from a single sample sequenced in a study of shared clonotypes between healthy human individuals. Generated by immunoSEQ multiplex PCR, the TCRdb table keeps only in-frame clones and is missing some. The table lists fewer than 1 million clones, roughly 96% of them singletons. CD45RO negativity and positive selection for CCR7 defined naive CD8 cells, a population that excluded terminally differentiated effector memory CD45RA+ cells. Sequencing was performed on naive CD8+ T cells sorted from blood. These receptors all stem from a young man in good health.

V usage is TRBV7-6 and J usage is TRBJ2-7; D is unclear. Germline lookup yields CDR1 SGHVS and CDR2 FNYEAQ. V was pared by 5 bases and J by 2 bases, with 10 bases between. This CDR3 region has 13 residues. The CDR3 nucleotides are TGTGCCAGCAGCCGTTACTCCACCTACGAGCAGTACTTC. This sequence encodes CASSRYSTYEQYF.

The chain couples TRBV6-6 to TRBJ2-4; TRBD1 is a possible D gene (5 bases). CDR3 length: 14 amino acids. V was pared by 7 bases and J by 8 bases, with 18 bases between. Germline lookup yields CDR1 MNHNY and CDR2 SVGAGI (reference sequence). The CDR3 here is CASTPQGRMDIQYF. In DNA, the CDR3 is TGTGCCAGCACCCCGCAGGGCAGAATGGACATTCAGTACTTC.

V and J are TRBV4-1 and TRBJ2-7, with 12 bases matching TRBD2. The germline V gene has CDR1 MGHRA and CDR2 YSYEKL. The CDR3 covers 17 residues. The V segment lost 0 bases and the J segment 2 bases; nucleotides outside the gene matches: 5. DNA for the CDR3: TGCGCCAGCAGCCAAGATCTGACTAGCGGGAGTCCCTACGAGCAGTACTTC. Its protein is CASSQDLTSGSPYEQYF.

The CDR3 reads CASSIWLVDPAGELFF. The CDR3, as DNA: TGTGCCAGTAGTATATGGTTGGTGGATCCCGCCGGGGAGCTGTTTTTT. V usage is TRBV19 and J usage is TRBJ2-2; D unclear. Germline values: CDR1 LNHDA, CDR2 SQIVND (reference sequence). The CDR3 covers 16 residues. With 2 bases removed from V and 6 bases from J, the gap between germline ends came to 16 bases.

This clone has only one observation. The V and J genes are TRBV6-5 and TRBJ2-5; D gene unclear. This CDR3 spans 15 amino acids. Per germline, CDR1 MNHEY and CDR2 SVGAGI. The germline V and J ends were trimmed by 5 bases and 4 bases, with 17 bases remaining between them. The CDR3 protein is CASSRGRAAGETQYF. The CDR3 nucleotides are TGTGCCAGCAGTCGCGGACGAGCTGCCGGAGAGACCCAGTACTTC.

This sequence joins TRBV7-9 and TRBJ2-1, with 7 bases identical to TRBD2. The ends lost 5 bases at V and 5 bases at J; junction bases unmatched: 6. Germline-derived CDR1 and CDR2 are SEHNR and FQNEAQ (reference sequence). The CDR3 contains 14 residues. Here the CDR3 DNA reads TGTGCCAGCAGCCCCAAGCGGGATCACAATGAGCAGTTCTTC. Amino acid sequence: CASSPKRDHNEQFF.

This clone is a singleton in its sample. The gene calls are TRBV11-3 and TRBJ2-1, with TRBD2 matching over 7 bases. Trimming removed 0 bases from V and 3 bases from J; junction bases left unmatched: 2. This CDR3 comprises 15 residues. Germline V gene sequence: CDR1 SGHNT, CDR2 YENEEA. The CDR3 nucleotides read TGTGCCAGCAGCTTAGATCCTAGCGGCTACAATGAGCAGTTCTTC. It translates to CASSLDPSGYNEQFF.

The CDR3 DNA is TGTGCCAGCAGCTTAACTAGCAGCCGATCCACAGATACGCAGTATTTT. This sequence encodes CASSLTSSRSTDTQYF. The V call is TRBV7-3, the J call TRBJ2-3; D remains unclear. This CDR3 region has 16 residues. Trimming took 0 bases from V and 2 from J, leaving 12 bases between them. The germline V gene encodes CDR1 SGHTA and CDR2 FQGTGA.

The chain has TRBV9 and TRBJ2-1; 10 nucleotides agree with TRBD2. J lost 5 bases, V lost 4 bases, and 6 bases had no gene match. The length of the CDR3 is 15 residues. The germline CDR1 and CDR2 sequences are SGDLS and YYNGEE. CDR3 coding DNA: TGTGCCAGCAGCCCGCTTACTAGCGGGGACAATGAGCAGTTCTTC. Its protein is CASSPLTSGDNEQFF.

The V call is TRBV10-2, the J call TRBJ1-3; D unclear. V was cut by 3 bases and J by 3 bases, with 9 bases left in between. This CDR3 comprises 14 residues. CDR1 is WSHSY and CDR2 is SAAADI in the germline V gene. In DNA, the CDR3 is TGCGCCAGCAGTGACCCGGGAGGTGGAAACACCATATATTTT. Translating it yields CASSDPGGGNTIYF.

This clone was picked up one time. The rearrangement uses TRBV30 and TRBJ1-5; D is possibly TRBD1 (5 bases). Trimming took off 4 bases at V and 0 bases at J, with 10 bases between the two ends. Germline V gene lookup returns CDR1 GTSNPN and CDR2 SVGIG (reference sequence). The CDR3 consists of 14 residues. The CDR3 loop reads CAWKRDSSNQPQHF. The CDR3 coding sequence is TGTGCCTGGAAGCGTGACAGTAGCAATCAGCCCCAGCATTTT.

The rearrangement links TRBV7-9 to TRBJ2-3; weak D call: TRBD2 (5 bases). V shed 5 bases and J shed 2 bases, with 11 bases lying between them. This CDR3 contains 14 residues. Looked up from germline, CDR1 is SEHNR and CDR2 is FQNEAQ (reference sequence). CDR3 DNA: TGTGCCAGCAGCGGGCGGGTACTCACAGATACGCAGTATTTT. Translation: CASSGRVLTDTQYF.

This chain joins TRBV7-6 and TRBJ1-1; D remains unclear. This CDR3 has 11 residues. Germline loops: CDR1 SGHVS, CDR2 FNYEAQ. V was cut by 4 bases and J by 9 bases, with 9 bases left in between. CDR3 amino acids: CASSSGPKAFF. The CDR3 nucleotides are TGTGCCAGCAGCTCTGGCCCGAAAGCTTTCTTT.

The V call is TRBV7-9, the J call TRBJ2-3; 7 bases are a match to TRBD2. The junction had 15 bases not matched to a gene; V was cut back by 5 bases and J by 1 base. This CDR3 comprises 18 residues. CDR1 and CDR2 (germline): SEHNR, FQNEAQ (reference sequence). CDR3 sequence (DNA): TGTGCCAGCAGCGGCCGGGACTACCTGGGGAAACGCACAGATACGCAGTATTTT. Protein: CASSGRDYLGKRTDTQYF.

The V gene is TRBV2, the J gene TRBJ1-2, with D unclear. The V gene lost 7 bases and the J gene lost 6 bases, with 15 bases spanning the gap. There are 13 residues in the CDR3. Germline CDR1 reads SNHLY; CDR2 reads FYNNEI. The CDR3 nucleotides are TGTGCCAGCACTGTCCCCGAAACCCATGGCTACACCTTC. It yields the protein CASTVPETHGYTF.

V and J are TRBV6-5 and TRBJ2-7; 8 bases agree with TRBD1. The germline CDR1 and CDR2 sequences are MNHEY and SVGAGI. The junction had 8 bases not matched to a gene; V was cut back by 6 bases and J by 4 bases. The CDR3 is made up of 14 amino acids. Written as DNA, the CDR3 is TGTGCCAGCAGACGGGACAGGAGCGTGTACGAGCAGTACTTC. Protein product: CASRRDRSVYEQYF.